These T cell receptor beta chains were read from a single sample in a study of T cell changes during pregnancy in multiple sclerosis. The assay was immunoSEQ multiplex PCR, and TCRdb's table has in-frame clones only and misses some. The sample lists tens of thousands of clones, around nine tenths seen once, with about 0.3% in the top ten. The sequences come from CD4+ T cells from peripheral blood mononuclear cells, collected in the third trimester of pregnancy. Source of these receptors: a female donor in good health, enrolled as a control in a pregnancy study. CDR3s include the opening cysteine and the closing phenylalanine or tryptophan. D genes are given only for firm matches. Clone size, where shown, is once, few, many, or a class for clones that have expanded.

>TRBD2|TRBV30|NA|TRBJ2-1
CAWSVPSGGLSSYNEQFF
TGTGCCTGGAGTGTACCGAGCGGGGGGCTCAGCTCCTACAATGAGCAGTTCTTC
>NA|TRBV5-1|NA|TRBJ2-5
CASSSAETQYF
TGCGCCAGCAGCTCTGCGGAGACCCAGTACTTC
>TRBD1|TRBV5-5|NA|TRBJ1-4
CASSSPEQGDEKLFF
TGTGCCAGCAGCTCCCCGGAACAGGGGGATGAAAAACTGTTTTTT
>TRBD2|TRBV9|NA|TRBJ2-1
CASSGGRAGGPIFF
TGTGCCAGCAGCGGGGGCAGAGCGGGGGGCCCCATCTTCTTC
>NA|TRBV7-9|NA|TRBJ1-1
CASSPTENTEAFF
TGTGCCAGCAGCCCGACAGAGAACACTGAAGCTTTCTTT
>TRBD2|TRBV7-9|once|TRBJ2-7
CASSLGLAGPYYEQYF
TGTGCCAGCAGCTTGGGACTAGCGGGGCCTTACTACGAGCAGTACTTC
>NA|TRBV6-1|NA|TRBJ1-5
CASGLAVNSNQPQHF
TGTGCCAGTGGGTTGGCGGTCAATAGCAATCAGCCCCAGCATTTT
>NA|TRBV30|NA|TRBJ1-2
CAWSVGGAGSYGYTF
TGTGCCTGGAGTGTGGGGGGGGCAGGCAGCTATGGCTACACCTTC
>NA|TRBV19|NA|TRBJ2-7
CASSMRGEQYF
TGTGCCAGTAGTATGCGGGGCGAGCAGTACTTC
>NA|TRBV1|NA|TRBJ1-6
CTSSQDPRPYNSPLHF
TGCACCAGCAGCCAAGATCCTAGGCCCTATAATTCACCCCTCCACTTT
>TRBD1|TRBV5-4|NA|TRBJ2-7
CASSLGTGEQYF
TGTGCCAGCAGCTTGGGGACAGGGGAGCAGTACTTC
>NA|TRBV7-9|NA|TRBJ1-2
CASSLDTTTYGYTF
TGTGCCAGCAGCTTAGACACCACCACCTATGGCTACACCTTC
>NA|TRBV9|NA|TRBJ2-5
CASSVGQQETQYF
TGTGCCAGCAGCGTAGGGCAGCAAGAGACCCAGTACTTC
>NA|TRBV30|NA|TRBJ1-5
CAWSVGWAGVESNQPQHF
TGTGCCTGGAGTGTAGGGTGGGCAGGGGTGGAAAGCAATCAGCCCCAGCATTTT
>NA|TRBV19|NA|TRBJ2-1
CASSMVFGVNEQFF
TGTGCCAGTAGTATGGTCTTCGGGGTCAATGAGCAGTTCTTC
>NA|TRBV6-5|NA|TRBJ1-2
CASSREARNYGYTF
TGTGCCAGCAGTAGAGAAGCCCGGAACTATGGCTACACCTTC
>TRBD1|TRBV7-2|NA|TRBJ1-6
CASSRSGTDNSPLHF
TGTGCCAGCAGCCGGTCCGGGACAGATAATTCACCCCTCCACTTT
>TRBD2|TRBV9|NA|TRBJ2-3
CASSVGAGGTDTQYF
TGTGCCAGCAGCGTAGGAGCGGGGGGGACAGATACGCAGTATTTT
>NA|TRBV15|NA|TRBJ2-7
CATSRDRGVDEQYF
TGTGCCACCAGCAGAGATAGAGGAGTCGACGAGCAGTACTTC
>TRBD1|TRBV6-6|NA|TRBJ1-6
CASSFETGLNSPLHF
TGTGCCAGCAGTTTCGAGACAGGGCTGAATTCACCCCTCCACTTT
>NA|TRBV5-4|once|TRBJ2-7
CASSFSGRAYEQYF
TGTGCCAGCAGCTTTTCTGGCAGGGCCTACGAGCAGTACTTC
>NA|TRBV5-1|few|TRBJ1-6
CASSLASGRNNSPLHF
TGCGCCAGCAGCTTGGCTTCAGGCCGAAATAATTCACCCCTCCACTTT
>NA|TRBV5-1|once|TRBJ1-4
CASSLVGQTNEKLFF
TGCGCCAGCAGCTTGGTGGGACAAACTAATGAAAAACTGTTTTTT
>TRBD2|TRBV30|once|TRBJ2-5
CAWTSGAQFQETQYF
TGTGCCTGGACTAGCGGGGCCCAGTTCCAAGAGACCCAGTACTTC
>TRBD1|TRBV11-3|NA|TRBJ1-2
CASSPTGSRGYTF
TGTGCCAGCAGCCCGACAGGGAGTCGGGGCTACACCTTC
>NA|TRBV5-4|NA|TRBJ2-7
CASSDGRGSYEQYF
TGTGCCAGCAGCGACGGACGGGGCTCCTACGAGCAGTACTTC
>TRBD2|TRBV6-1|NA|TRBJ2-7
CASSGAWGLRDYEQYF
TGTGCCAGCAGTGGTGCATGGGGACTACGGGACTACGAGCAGTACTTC
>NA|TRBV7-2|NA|TRBJ2-7
CASSEKYEQYF
TGTGCCAGCAGCGAGAAATACGAGCAGTACTTC
>NA|TRBV2|NA|TRBJ1-2
CASGRAETIYGYTF
TGTGCCAGCGGGAGGGCAGAAACTATCTATGGCTACACCTTC
>NA|TRBV5-8|once|TRBJ1-5
CASTGGLLGNQPQHF
TGTGCCAGCACTGGGGGGTTATTAGGAAATCAGCCCCAGCATTTT